This record concerns one TCR beta chain sequence. Its antigen is still unknown. Unique molecular identifiers were incorporated into the prepared TCRbeta library. Each CDR3 protein is one row after TCRdb ran MiXCR on the PCR reads. The table lists about 830,000 distinct CDR3 sequences, around 15% of them singletons. This sample was taken from a study of T-cell reconstitution after alpha-beta-depleted transplantation in children. The length of the CDR3 is 11 residues. The germline V gene has CDR1 SQVTM and CDR2 ANQGSEA. V was trimmed by 7 bases and J by 5 bases, leaving 11 bases between them. General study points: T-cell counts and diversity were attributed mostly to newly produced T cells one year after transplant. In some patients, recipient T cells and intrathymic progenitors surviving conditioning explained high day-60 diversity. Reportedly, alpha-beta T cells present about two months post-transplant originated from several hundred expanded clones of graft origin.

The sequence derives from a male patient between 10 and 17 years old who had a stem cell transplant for acute lymphoblastic leukemia, so the T cells may come from the graft donor. V gene TRBV29-1 combines with J gene TRBJ2-5, with no clear D. The sequencing here drew on PBMCs, mostly from graft donor cells, taken 360 days after TCRalphabeta/CD19-depleted stem cell transplant. The CDR3 loop is CSARPQETQYF. In DNA form, the CDR3 reads TGCAGCGCCCGTCCGCAGGAGACCCAGTACTTC.